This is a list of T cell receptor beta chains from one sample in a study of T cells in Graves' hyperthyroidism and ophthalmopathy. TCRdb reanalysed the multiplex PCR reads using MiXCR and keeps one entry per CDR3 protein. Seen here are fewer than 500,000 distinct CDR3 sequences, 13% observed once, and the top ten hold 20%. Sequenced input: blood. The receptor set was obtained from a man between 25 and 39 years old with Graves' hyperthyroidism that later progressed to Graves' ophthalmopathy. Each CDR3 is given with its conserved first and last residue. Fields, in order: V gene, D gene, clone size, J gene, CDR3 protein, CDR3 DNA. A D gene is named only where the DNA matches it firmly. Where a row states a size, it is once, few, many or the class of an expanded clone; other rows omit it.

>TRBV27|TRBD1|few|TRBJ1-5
CASSVQGPNQPQHF
TGTGCCAGCAGTGTACAGGGGCCAAATCAGCCCCAGCATTTT
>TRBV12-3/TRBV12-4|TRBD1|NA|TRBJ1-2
CASSNRQGGRAGYTF
TGTGCCAGCAGCAACAGACAGGGAGGCCGGGCTGGCTACACCTTC
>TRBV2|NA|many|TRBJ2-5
CASSESEETQYF
TGTGCCAGCAGTGAATCTGAAGAGACCCAGTACTTC
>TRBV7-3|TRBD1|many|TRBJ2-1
CASSLILGQGANNEQFF
TGTGCCAGCAGCTTAATTCTGGGACAGGGGGCCAACAATGAGCAGTTCTTC
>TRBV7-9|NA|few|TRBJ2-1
CASSPSLATYYNEQFF
TGTGCCAGCAGCCCGAGCCTAGCGACATACTACAATGAGCAGTTCTTC
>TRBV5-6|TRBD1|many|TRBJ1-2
CASRPAGGLGYTF
TGTGCCAGCAGACCAGCAGGGGGCCTTGGCTACACCTTC
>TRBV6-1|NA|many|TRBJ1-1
CASSEFAGLNTEAFF
TGTGCCAGCAGTGAATTTGCAGGTTTGAACACTGAAGCTTTCTTT
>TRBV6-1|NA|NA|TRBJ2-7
CASSPGGALYEQYF
TGTGCCAGCAGTCCTGGGGGGGCTCTCTACGAGCAGTACTTC
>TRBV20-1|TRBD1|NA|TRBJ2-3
CRTGTGVTDTQYF
TGCAGGACCGGGACAGGGGTAACAGATACGCAGTATTTT
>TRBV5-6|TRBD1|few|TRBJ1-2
CASSRIGTDYGYTF
TGTGCCAGCAGCCGAATCGGGACAGACTATGGCTACACCTTC
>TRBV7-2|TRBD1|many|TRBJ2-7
CASSLGFRQGDYEQYF
TGTGCCAGCAGCTTAGGGTTCCGGCAGGGGGACTACGAGCAGTACTTC
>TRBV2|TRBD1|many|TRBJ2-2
CASRDPGQGLLFF
TGTGCCAGCAGGGACCCGGGACAGGGTTTGTTGTTTTTT
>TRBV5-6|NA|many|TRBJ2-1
CASSLAGEQFF
TGTGCCAGCAGTCTAGCTGGTGAGCAGTTCTTC
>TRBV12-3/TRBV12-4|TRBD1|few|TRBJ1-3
CASRGQGHSSGNTIYF
TGTGCCAGCAGGGGACAGGGCCACAGCTCTGGAAACACCATATATTTT
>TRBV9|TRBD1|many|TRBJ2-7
CASSPDRASYEQYF
TGCGCCAGCAGCCCTGACAGGGCCTCCTACGAGCAGTACTTC
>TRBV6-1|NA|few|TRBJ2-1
CASSSTTGREQFF
TGTGCCAGCAGTTCGACTACAGGGCGTGAGCAGTTCTTC
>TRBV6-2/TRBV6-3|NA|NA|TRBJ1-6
CASKGQRSPLHF
TGTGCCAGCAAAGGGCAACGATCACCCCTCCACTTT
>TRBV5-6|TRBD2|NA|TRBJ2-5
CAGGLAGVQETQYF
TGTGCCGGTGGGCTAGCGGGGGTACAAGAGACCCAGTACTTC
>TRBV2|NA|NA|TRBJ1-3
CASSEVVASGNTIYF
TGTGCCAGCAGTGAGGTTGTGGCCTCTGGAAACACCATATATTTT
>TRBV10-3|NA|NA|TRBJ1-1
CAISESIASTEAFF
TGTGCCATCAGTGAGTCGATAGCCAGTACTGAAGCTTTCTTT
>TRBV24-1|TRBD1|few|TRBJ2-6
CATSDPTGGTAGANVLTF
TGTGCCACCAGTGACCCGACAGGGGGGACGGCGGGGGCCAACGTCCTGACTTTC
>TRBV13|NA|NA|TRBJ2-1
CASSPVSGNEQFF
TGTGCCAGCAGCCCCGTCAGCGGTAATGAGCAGTTCTTC